A selection of T cell receptor beta chains follows, all from one sample in a study of human T cells and chemical hapten exposure. TCRdb processed the RACE reads anew with MiXCR; each CDR3 protein has one entry. This sample yields over 35,000 distinct CDR3 sequences, of which over 3.5% are seen a single time; around 26% belongs to the top ten. This material consisted of whole blood, taken in connection with sensitization to the hapten diphenylcyclopropenone (DPC). The receptors were gathered from a man aged 50 to 60 with alopecia areata. Some clones in this sample may be carry-over from other donors' samples. Both conserved end residues are part of each CDR3. D genes are given only for firm matches. Clone sizes are given selectively: once, few, many, or a class where the clone is expanded.

clone_size	v_call	j_call	d_call	cdr3_aa	cdr3_nt
many	TRBV18	TRBJ2-7	TRBD1	CASGGGTGVSYEQYF	TGTGCCAGCGGAGGAGGGACAGGGGTATCCTACGAGCAGTACTTC
many	TRBV5-8	TRBJ2-3	TRBD2	CASSEGLAGATDTQYF	TGTGCCAGCAGCGAGGGACTAGCGGGAGCAACAGATACGCAGTATTTT
many	TRBV19	TRBJ2-3	TRBD2	CASTRGVAGVDTQYF	TGTGCCAGTACCCGTGGGGTAGCGGGAGTGGATACGCAGTATTTT
many	TRBV5-5	TRBJ2-7	-	CASSQTGRLISYEQYF	TGTGCCAGCAGTCAGACAGGTCGACTGATATCCTACGAGCAGTACTTC
many	TRBV11-3	TRBJ2-3	TRBD1	CASSPYRDSQDHHDTQYF	TGTGCCAGCAGCCCCTACCGGGACAGCCAGGATCACCACGATACGCAGTATTTT
many	TRBV9	TRBJ1-1	-	CASSVLSGGGLEAFF	TGTGCCAGCAGCGTTTTGTCTGGGGGAGGTCTTGAAGCTTTCTTT
many	TRBV7-2	TRBJ2-1	-	CASSSRWKGKFF	TGTGCCAGCAGCTCCCGTTGGAAGGGGAAGTTCTTC
-	TRBV11-2	TRBJ2-3	-	CASSLDRQRPSTDTQYF	TGTGCCAGCAGCTTAGATCGGCAGAGGCCCAGCACAGATACGCAGTATTTT
many	TRBV28	TRBJ1-5	-	CASSLGDSNQPQHF	TGTGCCAGCAGTTTAGGCGACAGCAATCAGCCCCAGCATTTT
-	TRBV10-3	TRBJ2-1	-	CAISGPPGSNNEQFF	TGTGCCATCAGTGGGCCCCCGGGGAGCAACAATGAGCAGTTCTTC
many	TRBV29-1	TRBJ1-2	-	CSVGQGRHGYTF	TGCAGCGTGGGGCAGGGGAGGCATGGCTACACCTTC
few	TRBV6-2/TRBV6-3	TRBJ2-7	TRBD2	CASSPGLAGVEQYF	TGTGCCAGCAGTCCGGGACTAGCGGGAGTCGAGCAGTACTTC
few	TRBV15	TRBJ1-5	TRBD1	CATSRGRGSGQPQHF	TGTGCCACCAGTCGCGGCAGGGGGTCGGGTCAGCCCCAGCATTTT
many	TRBV20-1	TRBJ2-1	TRBD2	CSARAAGVAYNEQFF	TGCAGTGCTAGAGCAGCGGGAGTGGCCTACAATGAGCAGTTCTTC
many	TRBV7-2	TRBJ1-6	TRBD1	CASSLDTGGRNSPLHF	TGTGCCAGCAGCTTAGATACAGGGGGAAGAAATTCACCCCTCCACTTT
many	TRBV5-6	TRBJ2-3	TRBD1	CASIQGSTDTQYF	TGTGCCAGCATACAGGGGAGCACAGATACGCAGTATTTT
many	TRBV6-5	TRBJ2-7	TRBD2	CASSYWASGSSEQYF	TGTGCCAGCAGTTACTGGGCTAGCGGGAGCTCCGAGCAGTACTTC
many	TRBV7-6	TRBJ2-1	TRBD2	CASSLSVVGTSGRDEQFF	TGTGCCAGCAGCTTAAGCGTGGTTGGGACTAGCGGGAGAGATGAGCAGTTCTTC
many	TRBV6-5	TRBJ2-6	-	CASSYRPKGANVLTF	TGTGCCAGCAGTTACCGGCCGAAGGGGGCCAACGTCCTGACTTTC
many	TRBV20-1	TRBJ2-1	TRBD2	CSATGTSGSSADEQFF	TGCAGTGCTACCGGGACTAGCGGGAGTTCCGCCGATGAGCAGTTCTTC
-	TRBV7-9	TRBJ2-7	-	CASSLGDSFTPYEQYF	TGTGCCAGCAGCTTAGGTGACAGCTTCACCCCCTACGAGCAGTACTTC
-	TRBV28	TRBJ1-1	-	CASSFDAQAFF	TGTGCCAGCAGTTTTGACGCCCAAGCTTTCTTT
many	TRBV5-1	TRBJ2-7	TRBD2	CASRLRLAGSYEQYF	TGCGCCAGCAGGCTGAGACTAGCGGGTTCCTACGAGCAGTACTTC
few	TRBV5-4	TRBJ2-1	TRBD2	CASSLALAGVDEQFF	TGTGCCAGCAGCTTGGCCCTAGCGGGAGTGGATGAGCAGTTCTTC